This T cell receptor (beta chain) originates from a study of blood T cell repertoires in COVID-19 (dated by TCRdb to 2019 to 2021). Describing the broader study: The collaborator samples originated in the United States, Italy and Spain and spanned the acute and convalescent phases of COVID-19. The material from the prospective study consisted of cDNA or gDNA derived from T cells, B-cell-depleted T cells, or PBMCs. Deeply sampled blood TCRbeta repertoires from subjects exposed to, actively infected with, or recovered from COVID-19 were included in the dataset. The repertoires were released in a freely available public database meant as a resource for research on the immune response to SARS-CoV-2. Samples came from the ongoing ImmuneRACE study (first 160 participants) plus 1,254 subjects from 6 global collaborators. Nearly every sample came with metadata listing a de-identified subject ID, COVID-19 status, age in years and sex. Where available, HLA class I and class II types were obtained from metadata supplied by the sample provider rather than from assay-based typing.

The germline V gene gives CDR1 as SGHTA and CDR2 as FQGNSA. Including the terminal cysteine and phenylalanine, the CDR3 comprises 15 residues. Just CDR3 DNA is preserved here, 45 bases in frame from base 1. V loses 3 bases at its end and J loses 4 bases; junction bases beyond the gene matches: 5. Broad study findings and their caveats: The quantity of clinical and demographic metadata differed by source and by participant and was supplied without curation.

The immunoSEQ Assay, a bias-controlled multiplex PCR, was used to amplify TCRbeta CDR3 regions from genomic DNA. As for the authors' bioinformatics: The number of nucleated cells in each sample was estimated from the amplification of reference gene primers within the assay. To quantify the absolute abundance of each unique TCRbeta CDR3 rearrangement, sequence reads were collapsed and filtered. Productive Simpson clonality was computed per sample as the square root of Simpson's diversity index over productive rearrangements. This is the immuneACCESS table as TCRdb keeps it, with only in-frame sequences that have V and J called. A part of the clones is gone; compared with another copy, unresolved V genes explain less than half, and the rest is unexplained. The DNA was the basis for D and trimming; V, J and clone size are from that table. This sample holds tens of thousands of clones; around 88% were observed only once. Of the sample, roughly 3.7% is held by the ten largest clones.

In the case of this clone: Which antigen it targets is not known. Base qualities were left out, and no much larger clone turns up one base away.

Whole blood was collected in K2EDTA tubes by collaborating institutions according to the institutions' own protocols. For TCRbeta analysis, collaborator samples were shipped as frozen whole blood, as isolated PBMCs, or as DNA extracted from either sample type. Sequencing used peripheral blood. The rearranged chain carries TRBV7-2 and TRBJ2-2; TRBD2 matches 7 bases in the middle. This TCR was recovered from a human donor in a cohort sampled during active COVID-19. At the DNA level, the sequence is TGTGCCAGCAGCTTCTTGGGGGGGAGCACCGGGGAGCTGTTTTTT. Its amino acids are CASSFLGGSTGELFF.